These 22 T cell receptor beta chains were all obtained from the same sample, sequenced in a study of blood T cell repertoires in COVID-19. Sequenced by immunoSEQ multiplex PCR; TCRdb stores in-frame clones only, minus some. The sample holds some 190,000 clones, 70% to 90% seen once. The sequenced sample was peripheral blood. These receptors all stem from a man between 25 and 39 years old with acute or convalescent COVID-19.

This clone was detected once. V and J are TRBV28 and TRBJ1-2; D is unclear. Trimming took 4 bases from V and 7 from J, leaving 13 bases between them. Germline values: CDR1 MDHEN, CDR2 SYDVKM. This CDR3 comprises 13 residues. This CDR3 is CASSSHPAGGYTF. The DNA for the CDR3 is TGTGCCAGCAGTTCCCACCCCGCGGGTGGCTACACCTTC.

The CDR3 sequence is CASSVTGYSNQPQHF. DNA of the CDR3: TGTGCCAGCAGCGTAACAGGTTATAGCAATCAGCCCCAGCATTTT. The chain employs TRBV9 and TRBJ1-5, with D tentatively TRBD1 (5 bases). The CDR3 sequence is 15 residues long. Per germline, CDR1 SGDLS and CDR2 YYNGEE. The ends were cut back, 1 base at V and 0 bases at J, with 8 bases in the middle.

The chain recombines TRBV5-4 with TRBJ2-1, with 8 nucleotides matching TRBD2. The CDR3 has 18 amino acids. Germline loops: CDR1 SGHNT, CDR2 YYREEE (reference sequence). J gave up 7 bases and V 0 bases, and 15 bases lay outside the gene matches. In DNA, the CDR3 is TGTGCCAGCAGCTTGGTGCGGGGGGAGTTGATTCTAGGAAATGAGCAGTTCTTC. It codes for CASSLVRGELILGNEQFF.

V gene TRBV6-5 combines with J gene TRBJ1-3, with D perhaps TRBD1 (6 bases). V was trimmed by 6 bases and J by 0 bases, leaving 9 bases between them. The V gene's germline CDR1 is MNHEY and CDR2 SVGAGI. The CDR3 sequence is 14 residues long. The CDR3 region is CASRLTGSGNTIYF. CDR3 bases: TGTGCCAGCAGGTTGACAGGCTCTGGAAACACCATATATTTT.

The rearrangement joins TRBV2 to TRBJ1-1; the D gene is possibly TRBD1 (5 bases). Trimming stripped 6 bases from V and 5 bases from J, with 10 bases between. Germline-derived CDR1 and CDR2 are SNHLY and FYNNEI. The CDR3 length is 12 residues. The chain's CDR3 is CASRGGGTEAFF. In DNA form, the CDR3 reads TGTGCCAGCAGGGGCGGGGGGACTGAAGCTTTCTTT.

CDR3 sequence: CASITGSGNTIYF. In DNA, the CDR3 is TGTGCCAGCATAACGGGCTCTGGAAACACCATATATTTT. J is TRBJ1-3 and V is TRBV6-5, with unresolved D. CDR1 and CDR2 from the germline V gene are MNHEY and SVGAGI. V was pared by 7 bases and J by 0 bases, with 7 bases between. The CDR3 length is 13 residues.

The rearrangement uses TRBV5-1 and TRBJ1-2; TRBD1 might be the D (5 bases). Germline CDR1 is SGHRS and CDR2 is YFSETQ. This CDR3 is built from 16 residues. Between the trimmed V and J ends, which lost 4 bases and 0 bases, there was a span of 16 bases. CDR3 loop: CASSPPSGLANYGYTF. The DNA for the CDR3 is TGCGCCAGCAGCCCCCCCTCAGGGTTGGCTAACTATGGCTACACCTTC. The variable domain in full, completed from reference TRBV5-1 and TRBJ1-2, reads KAGVTQTPRYLIKTRGQQVTLSCSPISGHRSVSWYQQTPGQGLQFLFEYFSETQRNKGNFPGRFSGRQFSNSRSEMNVSTLELGDSALYLCASSPPSGLANYGYTFGSGTRLTVV.

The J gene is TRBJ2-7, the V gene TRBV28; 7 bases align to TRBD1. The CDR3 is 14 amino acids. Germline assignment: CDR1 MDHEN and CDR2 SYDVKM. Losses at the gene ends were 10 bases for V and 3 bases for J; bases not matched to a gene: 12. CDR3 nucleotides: TGTGCCACCAAACCAAGGGACAGCTACTACGAGCAGTACTTC. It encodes CATKPRDSYYEQYF.

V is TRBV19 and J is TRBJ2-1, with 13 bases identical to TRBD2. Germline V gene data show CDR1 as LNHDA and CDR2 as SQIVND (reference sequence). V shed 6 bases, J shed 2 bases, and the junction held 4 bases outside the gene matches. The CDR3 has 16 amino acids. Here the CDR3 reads CASSRTSGSPYNEQFF. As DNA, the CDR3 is TGTGCCAGTAGCCGGACTAGCGGGAGCCCCTACAATGAGCAGTTCTTC.

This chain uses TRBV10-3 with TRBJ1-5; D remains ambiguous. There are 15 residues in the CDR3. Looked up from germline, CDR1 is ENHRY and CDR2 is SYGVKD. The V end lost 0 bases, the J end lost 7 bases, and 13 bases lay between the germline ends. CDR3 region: CAISESTRGPQPQHF. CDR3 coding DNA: TGTGCCATCAGTGAGTCGACTCGGGGTCCCCAGCCCCAGCATTTT.

Here the CDR3 reads CASSLGAQGANVLTF. The CDR3 DNA follows: TGTGCCAGCAGCTTAGGGGCGCAAGGGGCCAACGTCCTGACTTTC. The chain joins TRBV7-2 to TRBJ2-6; D not certain. V was shortened by 1 base and J by 4 bases, with 8 bases between the two germline ends. The CDR3 contains 15 residues. Germline CDR1 and CDR2: SGHTA and FQGNSA.

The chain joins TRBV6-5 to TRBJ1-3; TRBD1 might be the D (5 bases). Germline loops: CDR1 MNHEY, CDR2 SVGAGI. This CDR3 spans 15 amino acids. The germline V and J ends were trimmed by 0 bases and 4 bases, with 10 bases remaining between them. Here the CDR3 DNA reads TGTGCCAGCAGTTACTCTTCAGGGTCCGGAAACACCATATATTTT. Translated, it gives CASSYSSGSGNTIYF.

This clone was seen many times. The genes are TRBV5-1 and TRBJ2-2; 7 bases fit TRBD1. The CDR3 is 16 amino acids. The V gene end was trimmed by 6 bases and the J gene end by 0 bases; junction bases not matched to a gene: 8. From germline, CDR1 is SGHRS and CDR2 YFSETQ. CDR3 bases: TGCGCCAGCAATCCGACCGGGACAGCGAACACCGGGGAGCTGTTTTTT. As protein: CASNPTGTANTGELFF.

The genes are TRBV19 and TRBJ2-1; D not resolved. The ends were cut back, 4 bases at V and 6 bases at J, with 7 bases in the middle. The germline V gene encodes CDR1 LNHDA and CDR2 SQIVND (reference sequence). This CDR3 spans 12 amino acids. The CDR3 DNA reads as TGTGCCAGTAGTACTCGCGGCAATGAGCAGTTCTTC. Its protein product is CASSTRGNEQFF.

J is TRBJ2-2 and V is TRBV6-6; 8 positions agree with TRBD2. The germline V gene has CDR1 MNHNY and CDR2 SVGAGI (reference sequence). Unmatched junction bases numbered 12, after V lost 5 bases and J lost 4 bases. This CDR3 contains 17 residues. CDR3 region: CASSPPRGGLVTGELFF. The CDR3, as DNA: TGTGCCAGCAGTCCCCCACGGGGGGGCCTAGTCACCGGGGAGCTGTTTTTT.

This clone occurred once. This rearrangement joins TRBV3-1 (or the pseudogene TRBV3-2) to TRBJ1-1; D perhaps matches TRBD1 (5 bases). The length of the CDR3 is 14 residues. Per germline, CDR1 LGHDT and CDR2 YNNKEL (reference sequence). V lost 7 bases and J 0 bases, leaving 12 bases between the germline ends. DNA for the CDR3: TGTGCCAGCATGCAGGGTAGGGTGAACACTGAAGCTTTCTTT. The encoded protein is CASMQGRVNTEAFF.

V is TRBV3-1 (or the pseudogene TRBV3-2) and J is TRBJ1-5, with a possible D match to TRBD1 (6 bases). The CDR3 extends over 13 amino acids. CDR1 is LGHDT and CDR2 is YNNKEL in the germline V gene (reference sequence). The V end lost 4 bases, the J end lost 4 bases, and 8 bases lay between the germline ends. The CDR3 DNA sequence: TGTGCCAGCAGCCTACAGGGTAATCAGCCCCAGCATTTT. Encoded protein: CASSLQGNQPQHF.

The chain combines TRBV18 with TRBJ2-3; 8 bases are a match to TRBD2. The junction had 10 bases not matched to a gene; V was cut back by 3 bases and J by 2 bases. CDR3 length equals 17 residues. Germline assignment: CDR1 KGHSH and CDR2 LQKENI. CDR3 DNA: TGTGCCAGCTCACCCGCGGGGTCTAGCGGGTTCACAGATACGCAGTATTTT. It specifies CASSPAGSSGFTDTQYF.

For the CDR3, the DNA is TGCGCCAGCAGCTTTTCTCTACGGACAGGGGTCTACAATGAGCAGTTCTTC. Encoded protein: CASSFSLRTGVYNEQFF. V gene TRBV5-1 combines with J gene TRBJ2-1; TRBD1 matches at 9 bases. Per germline, CDR1 SGHRS and CDR2 YFSETQ. Trimming cost V 2 bases and J 3 bases; bases outside gene matches: 9. This CDR3 region has 17 residues.

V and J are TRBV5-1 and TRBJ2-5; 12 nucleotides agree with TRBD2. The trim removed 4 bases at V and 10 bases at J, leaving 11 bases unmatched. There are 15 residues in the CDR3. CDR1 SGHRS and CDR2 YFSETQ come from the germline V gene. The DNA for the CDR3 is TGCGCCAGCAGCGAGACTAGCGGGGGTCCCAGGGACCAGTACTTC. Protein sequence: CASSETSGGPRDQYF.

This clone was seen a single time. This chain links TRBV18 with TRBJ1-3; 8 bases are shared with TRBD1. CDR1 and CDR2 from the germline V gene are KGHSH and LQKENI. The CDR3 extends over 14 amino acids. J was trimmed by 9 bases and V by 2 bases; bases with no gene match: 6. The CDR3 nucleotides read TGTGCCAGCTCACCAAGACAGGGGTCGGGCACCATATATTTT. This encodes CASSPRQGSGTIYF.

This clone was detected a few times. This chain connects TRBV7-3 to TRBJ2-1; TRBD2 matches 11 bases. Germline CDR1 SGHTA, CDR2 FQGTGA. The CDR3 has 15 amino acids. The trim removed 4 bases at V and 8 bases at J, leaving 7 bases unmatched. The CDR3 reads CASSSRLAGKHEQFF. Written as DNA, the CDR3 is TGTGCCAGCAGCTCACGACTAGCGGGGAAGCATGAGCAGTTCTTC.